This T cell receptor beta chain originates from a study of shared clonotypes between healthy human individuals. The study's findings and limits: The sampled material consisted only of blood, and tissue repertoires are likely to differ.

The CDR3 extends over 12 amino acids. V was cut by 5 bases and J by 8 bases, with 13 bases left in between. CDR1 and CDR2 from the germline V gene are SGHRS and YFSETQ. Comments on this clone: Its antigen is unknown.

Measured with immunoSEQ multiplex PCR; TCRdb has only the in-frame clones, and not every one. The profile shows roughly 700,000 clones, under 80% of them singletons. The chain recombines TRBV5-1 with TRBJ1-2, with D perhaps matching TRBD1 (5 bases). Sequencing input: memory CD4+ T cells sorted from blood. Subset noted: CD45RA-negative fraction. The clonotype was recovered from a woman under 40 in good health. The CDR3 DNA sequence: TGCGCCAGCAGTTCGGGGCTCAGGGGCTACACCTTC. Protein product: CASSSGLRGYTF.